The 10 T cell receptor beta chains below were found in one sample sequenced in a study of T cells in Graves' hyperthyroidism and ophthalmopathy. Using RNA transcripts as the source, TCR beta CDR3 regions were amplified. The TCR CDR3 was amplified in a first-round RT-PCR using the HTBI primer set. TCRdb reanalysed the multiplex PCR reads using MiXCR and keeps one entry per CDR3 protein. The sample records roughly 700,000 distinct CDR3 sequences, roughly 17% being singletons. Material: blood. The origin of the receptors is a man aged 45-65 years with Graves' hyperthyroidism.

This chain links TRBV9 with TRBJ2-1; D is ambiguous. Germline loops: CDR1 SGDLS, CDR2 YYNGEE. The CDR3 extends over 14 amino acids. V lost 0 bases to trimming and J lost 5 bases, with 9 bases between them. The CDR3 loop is CASSVARADNEQFF. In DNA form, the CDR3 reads TGTGCCAGCAGCGTAGCTAGGGCCGACAATGAGCAGTTCTTC.

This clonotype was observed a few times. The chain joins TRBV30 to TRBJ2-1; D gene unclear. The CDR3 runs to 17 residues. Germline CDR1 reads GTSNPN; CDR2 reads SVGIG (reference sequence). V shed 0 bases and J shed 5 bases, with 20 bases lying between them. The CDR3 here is CAWSVVFGVGRHNEQFF. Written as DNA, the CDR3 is TGTGCCTGGAGTGTAGTTTTTGGCGTTGGCCGCCACAATGAGCAGTTCTTC.

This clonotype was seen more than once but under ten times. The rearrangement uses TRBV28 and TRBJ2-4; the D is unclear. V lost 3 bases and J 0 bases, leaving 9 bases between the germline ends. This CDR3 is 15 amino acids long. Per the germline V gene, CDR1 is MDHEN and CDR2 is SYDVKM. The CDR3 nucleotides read TGTGCCAGCAGTTTTCTGAATATAGCCAAAAACATTCAGTACTTC. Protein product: CASSFLNIAKNIQYF.

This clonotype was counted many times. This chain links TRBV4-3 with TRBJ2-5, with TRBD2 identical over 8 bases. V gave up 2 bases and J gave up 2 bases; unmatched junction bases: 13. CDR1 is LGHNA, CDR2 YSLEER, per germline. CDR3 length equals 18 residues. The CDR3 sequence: CASSQTPNGVAGQETQYF. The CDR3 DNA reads TGCGCCAGCAGCCAAACACCAAACGGGGTAGCGGGGCAAGAGACCCAGTACTTC.

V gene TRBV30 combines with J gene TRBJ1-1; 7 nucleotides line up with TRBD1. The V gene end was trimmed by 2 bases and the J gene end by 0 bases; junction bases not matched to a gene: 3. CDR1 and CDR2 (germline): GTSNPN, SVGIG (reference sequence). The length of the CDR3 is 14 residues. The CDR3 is CAWSPTGMNTEAFF. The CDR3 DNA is TGTGCCTGGAGTCCGACAGGGATGAACACTGAAGCTTTCTTT.

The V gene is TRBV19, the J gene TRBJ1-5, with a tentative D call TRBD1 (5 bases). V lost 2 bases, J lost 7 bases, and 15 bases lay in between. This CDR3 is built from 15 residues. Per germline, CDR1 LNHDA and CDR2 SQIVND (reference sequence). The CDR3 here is CASSIIPDSKQPQHF. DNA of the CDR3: TGTGCCAGTAGTATAATTCCAGACAGTAAACAGCCCCAGCATTTT.

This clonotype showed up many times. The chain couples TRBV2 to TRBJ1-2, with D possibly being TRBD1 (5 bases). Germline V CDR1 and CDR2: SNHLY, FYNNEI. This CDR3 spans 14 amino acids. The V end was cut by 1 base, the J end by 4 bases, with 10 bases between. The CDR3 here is CASSEGGPFYGYTF. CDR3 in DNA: TGTGCCAGCAGTGAAGGGGGCCCCTTCTATGGCTACACCTTC.

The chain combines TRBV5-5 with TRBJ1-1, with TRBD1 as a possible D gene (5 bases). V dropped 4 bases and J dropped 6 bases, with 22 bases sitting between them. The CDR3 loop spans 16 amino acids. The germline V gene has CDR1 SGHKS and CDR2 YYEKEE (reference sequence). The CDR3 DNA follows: TGTGCCAGCAGCCCGGGGGTACCGGCGGGTAAATCTGAAGCTTTCTTT. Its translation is CASSPGVPAGKSEAFF.

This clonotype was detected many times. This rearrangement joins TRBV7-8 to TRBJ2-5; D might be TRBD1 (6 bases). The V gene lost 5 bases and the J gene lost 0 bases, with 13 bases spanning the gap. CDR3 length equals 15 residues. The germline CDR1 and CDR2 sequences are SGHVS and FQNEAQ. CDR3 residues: CASSNRDTDQETQYF. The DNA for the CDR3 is TGTGCCAGCAGCAACCGGGACACGGACCAAGAGACCCAGTACTTC.

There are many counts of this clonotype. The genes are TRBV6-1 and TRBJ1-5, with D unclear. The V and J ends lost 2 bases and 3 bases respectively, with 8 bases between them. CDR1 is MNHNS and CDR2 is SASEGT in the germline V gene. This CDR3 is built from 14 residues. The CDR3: CASSETVFNQPQHF. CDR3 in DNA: TGTGCCAGCAGTGAAACAGTTTTCAATCAGCCCCAGCATTTT.